This T cell receptor beta chain was recorded in a study of CD4+ T cells in melanoma. Libraries were prepared by immunoSEQ multiplex PCR; TCRdb keeps only in-frame clonotypes and omits some of them. The sample has 120,000 to 150,000 clones, nearly 95% seen once. The CDR3 runs 15 residues. The germline CDR1 and CDR2 sequences are SGHTA and FQGTGA. The J segment lost 13 bases and the V segment lost 5 bases, leaving 13 bases of the junction unmatched. The sequence derives from a human donor with melanoma. The V and J genes are TRBV7-3 and TRBJ2-2; 10 bases agree with TRBD1. DNA of the CDR3: TGTGCCAGCAGCCTCCTAGGACAGGGGGGCACAGGGCTGTTTTTT. This encodes CASSLLGQGGTGLFF.